Below, 26 T cell receptor beta chains from the same sample are listed, as sequenced in a study of blood T cell repertoires in COVID-19. Using immunoSEQ multiplex PCR, the repertoire was profiled, and TCRdb retains in-frame clones only, with some absent. The data show about 140,000 clones, less than 90% seen once. The sample comprised peripheral blood. The source of these receptors is a man aged 25 to 40 with COVID-19, enrolled during active disease.

This clone was seen only a few times. This rearrangement joins TRBV19 to TRBJ1-2; the match to TRBD1 covers 9 bases. Germline lookup yields CDR1 LNHDA and CDR2 SQIVND (reference sequence). V shed 7 bases, J shed 3 bases, and the junction held 9 bases outside the gene matches. The CDR3 sequence is 15 residues long. CDR3 amino acids: CASTGTGPSYYGYTF. In nucleotides, the CDR3 is TGTGCCAGTACCGGGACAGGGCCTAGTTACTATGGCTACACCTTC.

The V and J genes are TRBV7-2 and TRBJ2-7, with 7 bases matching TRBD2. Germline-derived CDR1 and CDR2 are SGHTA and FQGNSA. V gave up 5 bases and J gave up 7 bases; unmatched junction bases: 17. This CDR3 has 16 residues. The CDR3 sequence is CASSPPVPGGPWEQYF. The CDR3 bases are TGTGCCAGCAGCCCCCCAGTTCCGGGGGGACCATGGGAGCAGTACTTC.

This chain uses TRBV4-1 with TRBJ2-5; TRBD1 agrees at 7 bases. V trimming: 0 bases; J trimming: 4 bases; junction bases outside the gene matches: 8. The germline CDR1 and CDR2 sequences are MGHRA and YSYEKL. The CDR3 covers 16 residues. CDR3 nucleotides: TGCGCCAGCAGCCAAGAGGACAGGAACCCACGAGAGACCCAGTACTTC. Translating it yields CASSQEDRNPRETQYF.

This clone came up many times. This chain links TRBV30 with TRBJ2-7, with D possibly being TRBD1 (5 bases). Germline assignment: CDR1 GTSNPN and CDR2 SVGIG (reference sequence). The CDR3 loop spans 13 amino acids. Trimming removed 0 bases from V and 5 bases from J, with 11 bases in between. The CDR3 is CAWSVNKGNEQYF. The CDR3 nucleotides are TGTGCCTGGAGTGTAAATAAGGGGAACGAGCAGTACTTC.

The rearrangement joins TRBV24-1 to TRBJ2-1; TRBD1 agrees at 9 bases. J lost 8 bases, V lost 0 bases, and 7 bases had no gene match. The CDR3 is made up of 16 amino acids. Germline V gives CDR1 KGHDR, CDR2 SFDVKD. CDR3 nucleotide sequence: TGTGCCACCAGTGATTTGGGGACAGGGTTGTCATATGAGCAGTTCTTC. It yields the protein CATSDLGTGLSYEQFF.

This chain connects TRBV5-1 to TRBJ2-7; 9 bases are shared with TRBD1. CDR3 length: 14 residues. Trimming cost V 0 bases and J 4 bases; bases outside gene matches: 2. Per the germline V gene, CDR1 is SGHRS and CDR2 is YFSETQ. The CDR3 sequence: CASSLGDREYEQYF. CDR3 bases: TGCGCCAGCAGCTTGGGGGACAGGGAGTACGAGCAGTACTTC.

This chain links TRBV4-3 with TRBJ2-7, with TRBD2 identical over 7 bases. CDR1 and CDR2 (germline): LGHNA, YSLEER. CDR3 length: 19 amino acids. V shed 0 bases and J 2 bases; nucleotides not matched to a gene: 16. The CDR3 DNA reads TGCGCCAGCAGCCAAGATCCTACCGGCGGCGGGAGATACGCCTACGAGCAGTACTTC. Its translation is CASSQDPTGGGRYAYEQYF.

The CDR3: CASSVTGGSEAFF. CDR3 DNA: TGTGCCAGCAGTGTTACAGGGGGGTCGGAGGCTTTCTTT. The rearrangement joins TRBV27 to TRBJ1-1; the match to TRBD1 covers 8 bases. With 5 bases clipped from V and 11 bases from J, the junction kept 10 bases outside the gene matches. Germline loops: CDR1 MNHEY, CDR2 SMNVEV (reference sequence). This CDR3 comprises 13 residues.

This clone was observed a single time. V and J are TRBV28 and TRBJ2-7; TRBD2 matches at 10 bases. The germline V gene has CDR1 MDHEN and CDR2 SYDVKM. Trimming cost V 7 bases and J 3 bases; bases outside gene matches: 9. There are 15 residues in the CDR3. The chain's CDR3 is CASIPGASGSYEQYF. The CDR3 bases are TGTGCCAGCATTCCAGGGGCTAGCGGGAGCTACGAGCAGTACTTC.

J is TRBJ2-1 and V is TRBV4-1; TRBD2 matches at 9 bases. Germline-derived CDR1 and CDR2 are MGHRA and YSYEKL. The CDR3 runs to 15 residues. V shed 4 bases, J shed 4 bases, and the junction held 5 bases outside the gene matches. Here the CDR3 DNA reads TGCGCCAGCAGCCCGACTAGCGGAATATACAATGAGCAGTTCTTC. Residues: CASSPTSGIYNEQFF.

This clone has only a few counts. This rearrangement joins TRBV5-1 to TRBJ2-5, with 10 bases that match TRBD2. The length of the CDR3 is 16 residues. The germline V gene encodes CDR1 SGHRS and CDR2 YFSETQ. V was pared by 0 bases and J by 3 bases, with 5 bases of the junction left unmatched. The CDR3 nucleotides read TGCGCCAGCAGCTTGGCCCGCCTAGCGGGAGAAGAGACCCAGTACTTC. This sequence encodes CASSLARLAGEETQYF. Full variable domain (remainder filled in from reference TRBV5-1 and TRBJ2-5): KAGVTQTPRYLIKTRGQQVTLSCSPISGHRSVSWYQQTPGQGLQFLFEYFSETQRNKGNFPGRFSGRQFSNSRSEMNVSTLELGDSALYLCASSLARLAGEETQYFGPGTRLLVL.

This sequence joins TRBV5-1 and TRBJ2-6; D might be TRBD1 (6 bases). V was shortened by 0 bases and J by 4 bases, with 20 bases between the two germline ends. CDR3 length: 19 residues. Germline V lookup: CDR1 SGHRS, CDR2 YFSETQ. This CDR3 is CASSLGPHTGTGGANVLTF. CDR3 nucleotide sequence: TGCGCCAGCAGCTTGGGCCCCCACACAGGGACCGGGGGGGCCAACGTCCTGACTTTC.

The chain links TRBV5-1 to TRBJ2-7; 11 nucleotides agree with TRBD2. Germline V CDR1 and CDR2: SGHRS, YFSETQ. Losses at the gene ends were 1 base for V and 6 bases for J; bases not matched to a gene: 0. This CDR3 region has 13 residues. CDR3 loop: CASSLTSGSEQYF. The DNA for the CDR3 is TGCGCCAGCAGCTTGACTAGCGGGAGCGAGCAGTACTTC.

The CDR3 nucleotides are TGTGCCAGCAGAACCGGGACAGGGCAATTCGACTATGGCTACACCTTC. This sequence encodes CASRTGTGQFDYGYTF. V and J are TRBV27 and TRBJ1-2, with 9 bases that match TRBD1. The CDR3 spans 16 residues. From germline, CDR1 is MNHEY and CDR2 SMNVEV (reference sequence). V was clipped by 6 bases and J by 3 bases; unmatched bases: 11.

This rearrangement joins TRBV29-1 to TRBJ1-2; no definite D call. V was cut by 7 bases and J by 0 bases, with 18 bases left in between. Germline V gene sequence: CDR1 SQVTM, CDR2 ANQGSEA. CDR3 size: 15 residues. The CDR3 reads CSAPGGQSANYGYTF. CDR3 in DNA: TGCAGCGCTCCCGGCGGGCAGAGTGCTAACTATGGCTACACCTTC.

V and J are TRBV2 and TRBJ1-4, with 9 bases matching TRBD1. The germline CDR1 and CDR2 sequences are SNHLY and FYNNEI. CDR3 length: 15 amino acids. Trimming cost V 5 bases and J 7 bases; bases outside gene matches: 8. This chain's CDR3 is CASSSNTGGVEKLFF. CDR3 coding DNA: TGTGCCAGCAGTTCAAATACAGGGGGCGTTGAAAAACTGTTTTTT.

V usage is TRBV27 and J usage is TRBJ2-2; 8 positions agree with TRBD1. Trimming at V came to 6 bases and at J to 1 base, leaving 4 bases not matched to a gene. The germline V gene has CDR1 MNHEY and CDR2 SMNVEV (reference sequence). The CDR3 covers 15 residues. The CDR3 spells CASRRTGRNTGELFF. DNA of the CDR3: TGTGCCAGCAGACGGACAGGGAGGAACACCGGGGAGCTGTTTTTT.

The gene calls are TRBV11-2 and TRBJ2-5; 8 bases are shared with TRBD2. Germline CDR1 and CDR2: SGHAT and FQNNGV. Unmatched junction bases numbered 7, after V lost 5 bases and J lost 5 bases. This CDR3 region has 14 residues. The CDR3 region is CASSPLGRAETQYF. The DNA for the CDR3 is TGTGCCAGCAGCCCGCTCGGGAGGGCTGAGACCCAGTACTTC.

The V call is TRBV27, the J call TRBJ2-7; possibly TRBD1 for D (6 bases). CDR1 is MNHEY and CDR2 is SMNVEV in the germline V gene (reference sequence). The CDR3 spans 13 residues. Trimming stripped 4 bases from V and 4 bases from J, with 11 bases between. The DNA of the CDR3 is TGTGCCAGCAGTTACCGGGACAATTACGAGCAGTACTTC. Amino acids: CASSYRDNYEQYF.

This clone has just a few counts. The chain employs TRBV2 and TRBJ1-2; D is uncertain. The CDR3 is 11 amino acids. CDR1 and CDR2 from the germline V gene are SNHLY and FYNNEI. The V end was cut by 6 bases, the J end by 7 bases, with 9 bases between. Written as DNA, the CDR3 is TGTGCCAGCAGCCTTACTAGTGGCTACACCTTC. It yields the protein CASSLTSGYTF.

The chain has TRBV11-3 and TRBJ2-1, with D possibly TRBD1 on 5 matching bases. The CDR3 sequence is 13 residues long. CDR1 SGHNT and CDR2 YENEEA come from the germline V gene. Trimming removed 2 bases from V and 10 bases from J, with 12 bases in between. For the CDR3, the DNA is TGTGCCAGCAGCTTAATACAGGACGGGGAGCAGTTCTTC. This translates into CASSLIQDGEQFF.

The V gene is TRBV11-2, the J gene TRBJ2-5, with 9 positions matching TRBD2. With V trimmed by 6 bases and J by 9 bases, 8 bases remained unmatched. This CDR3 region has 13 residues. Germline CDR1 reads SGHAT; CDR2 reads FQNNGV. The CDR3 loop is CASRAGGSRAQYF. CDR3 DNA: TGTGCCAGCAGAGCGGGAGGCTCTCGGGCCCAGTACTTC.

The chain links TRBV4-2 to TRBJ2-1, with TRBD2 matching over 7 bases. The J segment lost 2 bases and the V segment lost 4 bases, leaving 8 bases of the junction unmatched. Germline V gene data show CDR1 as LGHNA and CDR2 as YNFKEQ. This CDR3 has 16 residues. CDR3: CASSRGGKNAYNEQFF. The CDR3 coding sequence is TGTGCCAGCAGCCGGGGGGGGAAAAATGCCTACAATGAGCAGTTCTTC.

This chain connects TRBV10-3 to TRBJ2-7; maybe TRBD2 (6 bases). The V end was cut by 8 bases, the J end by 5 bases, with 16 bases between. This CDR3 has 13 residues. CDR1 ENHRY and CDR2 SYGVKD come from the germline V gene. CDR3 sequence (DNA): TGTGCCATCGTAAGGGAGGCCAACAACGAGCAGTACTTC. Its protein is CAIVREANNEQYF.

The V and J genes are TRBV12-3 or TRBV12-4 and TRBJ1-5; D unresolved. V gave up 2 bases and J gave up 5 bases, with 7 bases separating them. The CDR3 covers 13 residues. CDR3 bases: TGTGCCAGCAGTTTATATCCCGATCAGCCCCAGCATTTT. Translating gives CASSLYPDQPQHF.

This chain connects TRBV5-1 to TRBJ2-7; D possibly corresponds to TRBD1 (5 bases). Trimming pared 0 bases from V and 6 bases from J, leaving 7 bases between. Per the germline V gene, CDR1 is SGHRS and CDR2 is YFSETQ. This CDR3 region has 12 residues. The DNA for the CDR3 is TGCGCCAGCAGCTTGGGGGGCGGCGAGCAGTACTTC. Protein: CASSLGGGEQYF.